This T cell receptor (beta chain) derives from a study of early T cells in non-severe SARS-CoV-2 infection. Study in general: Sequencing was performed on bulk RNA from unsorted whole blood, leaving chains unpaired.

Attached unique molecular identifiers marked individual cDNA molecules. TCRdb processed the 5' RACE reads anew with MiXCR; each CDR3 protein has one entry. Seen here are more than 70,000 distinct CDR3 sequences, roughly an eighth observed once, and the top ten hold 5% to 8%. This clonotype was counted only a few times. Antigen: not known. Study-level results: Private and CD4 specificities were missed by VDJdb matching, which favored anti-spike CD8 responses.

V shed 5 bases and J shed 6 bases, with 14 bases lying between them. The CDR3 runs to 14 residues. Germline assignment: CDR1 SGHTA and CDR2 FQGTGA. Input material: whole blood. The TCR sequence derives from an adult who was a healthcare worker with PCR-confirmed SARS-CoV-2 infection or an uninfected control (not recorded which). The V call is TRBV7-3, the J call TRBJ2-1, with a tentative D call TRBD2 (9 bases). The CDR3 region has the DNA TGTGCCAGCAGCACAGGGGGACTAGCCAATGAGCAGTTCTTC. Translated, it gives CASSTGGLANEQFF.